This T cell receptor (beta chain) comes out of a study of cytomegalovirus exposure and HLA in healthy donors. Whole-study findings and limits: CMV serostatus was the sole immune exposure data available.

Researchers ran the PCR with 60 Vbeta and 13 Jbeta primers. TCRdb's table, derived via immunoSEQ multiplex PCR, lists solely in-frame clones and lacks some. The sample lists under 200,000 clones, about 88% seen once, with approximately 0.31% in the top ten. The V gene end was trimmed by 7 bases and the J gene end by 7 bases; junction bases not matched to a gene: 7. In germline, CDR1 is MGHRA, CDR2 YSYEKL. The CDR3 loop spans 13 amino acids. A word on this clone: Its antigen is not identified.

The receptor was derived from a woman under 40 in good health and CMV-seronegative. The specimen sequenced was PBMCs. This chain links TRBV4-1 with TRBJ1-1; 9 nucleotides line up with TRBD1. CDR3 bases: TGCGCCAGCAAGGGGACAGGGCTGGGTGAAGCTTTCTTT. Its translation: CASKGTGLGEAFF.